This is a list of T cell receptor beta chains from one sample in a study of tumor and adjacent non-tumor tissue in lung cancer. Each CDR3 protein is one row after TCRdb ran MiXCR on the multiplex PCR reads. This sample has some 100,000 distinct CDR3 sequences, with approximately 82% found just once. The sequenced sample was lung tumor tissue. The source of these receptors is a woman aged 60-70 years with non-small cell lung cancer. CDR3s include the opening cysteine and the closing phenylalanine or tryptophan. A D gene is named only where the DNA matches it firmly. The size of a clone is reported for some rows only, either as once, few or many, or as a class for expanded clones.

>TRBV20-1|.|TRBJ1-5|.
TGCAGTGCTCAACCCGATTACGGTCAGCCCCAACATTTT
CSAQPDYGQPQHF
>TRBV20-1|.|TRBJ1-1|.
TGCAGTGCTAGTCGGCGGGCGTTCATAGAAGCTTTCTTT
CSASRRAFIEAFF
>TRBV5-4|TRBD1|TRBJ2-3|.
TGTGCCGGCAGCTCGGCCCAGGACAGGGGAGTCACAGATACCCAATATTTT
CAGSSAQDRGVTDTQYF
>TRBV6-2/TRBV6-3|.|TRBJ1-1|.
TGTGCCAGCAGTTACGAAATCGGCGGACCAATGAATACTGAAGCTTTCTTT
CASSYEIGGPMNTEAFF
>TRBV7-8|TRBD2|TRBJ2-7|few
TGTGCCAGCAGCTTAGCGCGGGGGGCAAGATACGAGCAGTACTTC
CASSLARGARYEQYF
>TRBV11-3|TRBD1|TRBJ1-1|.
TGTGCCAGCAGCTTAATTGGGCCCCGGGGACAGATGAACACTGAAGCTTTCTTT
CASSLIGPRGQMNTEAFF
>TRBV28|.|TRBJ2-4|.
TGTGCCAGCAGTTCAGGGGAGACTGCCAAAAACATTCAGTACTTC
CASSSGETAKNIQYF
>TRBV10-2|.|TRBJ2-1|many
TGCGCCAGCAGTGAGATGCCCGGCAATGAGCAGTTCTTC
CASSEMPGNEQFF
>TRBV11-2|.|TRBJ2-7|.
TGTGCCAGCAGCTTATCCGTCTCCGAGCAATACTTC
CASSLSVSEQYF
>TRBV11-2|.|TRBJ2-1|.
TGTGCCAGCAGCTTTTCCCTGAACAAAGAACAGTTCTTC
CASSFSLNKEQFF
>TRBV11-3|TRBD2|TRBJ2-5|.
TGTGCCAGCAGCTTAGGGCCGGGCCCAGGGAGGGATACCCAATACTTC
CASSLGPGPGRDTQYF
>TRBV6-2/TRBV6-3|.|TRBJ2-2|.
TGTGCCAGCAGTTACAAGATCAACCAGGGGCTAGACACCGGGGAGCTGTTTTTT
CASSYKINQGLDTGELFF
>TRBV6-2/TRBV6-3|.|TRBJ2-7|.
TGTACCAGCAGTTATCCCGGGACACCGGTGCGGCACGAGCAGTACTTC
CTSSYPGTPVRHEQYF
>TRBV20-1|TRBD2|TRBJ2-7|.
TGCAGTATCTCTAGCGGAACATACGAGCAGTACTTC
CSISSGTYEQYF
>TRBV4-3|.|TRBJ1-1|.
TGCGACAGCAGCCAAGACAAGGGGATTACTGAAGCTTTATTT
CDSSQDKGITEALF
>TRBV4-3|.|TRBJ1-5|.
TGCGCCAGCAGCCAAGATATACCGGGCTACAGCAATGAGCCACAGCATTTT
CASSQDIPGYSNEPQHF
>TRBV20-1|.|TRBJ1-5|many
TGCAGTGCGAGACCCGGGGGGAATCAGCCCCAGCATTTT
CSARPGGNQPQHF
>TRBV6-5|.|TRBJ1-5|.
TGTGCCGGCAGGCTCACAGGGAACGATCAGCCCCAGCATTTT
CAGRLTGNDQPQHF
>TRBV11-3|.|TRBJ2-1|.
TGTGTCAGCAGTTATACGGATGGAGAGATTGGCTCCTACAATGAGCAGTTCTTT
CVSSYTDGEIGSYNEQFF
>TRBV12-3/TRBV12-4|TRBD1|TRBJ1-4|.
TGTGCCAGCAATTCGGACAGGGAGAAAGAAAAACTGTTTTTT
CASNSDREKEKLFF
>TRBV11-2|.|TRBJ2-7|.
TGTGCCAACAGCTCCACCGAAAGTGTAGGCTCCTACGAGCAGTACTTC
CANSSTESVGSYEQYF
>TRBV6-5|.|TRBJ1-2|.
TGTGCCAGCAGTAGGGTCTGGACAGACTATGGCTACACCTTC
CASSRVWTDYGYTF
>TRBV7-8|TRBD1|TRBJ1-2|.
TGTGCCAGCAGCGTAGCCGGGACAGAGGGGTATGGCTACACCTTC
CASSVAGTEGYGYTF
>TRBV5-5|.|TRBJ2-2|few
TGTGCCAGCAGCCTCGGGACTCCTAAGAGGACCGGGGAGCTGTTTTTT
CASSLGTPKRTGELFF
>TRBV28|.|TRBJ2-4|.
TGTGCCAGCAGTAGCCCGCAGGGGGGACTCGCCAAAAACATTCTGTACTTC
CASSSPQGGLAKNILYF
>TRBV20-1|.|TRBJ2-3|many
TGCAGTGCCAAGGGGGGGGGCCCCGATACGCAGTATTTT
CSAKGGGPDTQYF
>TRBV11-3|TRBD1|TRBJ1-2|.
TGTGCCAACAGCTTGTTCGGGGGACAGCAAATTAACTATGACTACACCTTC
CANSLFGGQQINYDYTF
>TRBV5-1|.|TRBJ2-5|.
TGCGCCAGCAGCTTAAGGACAGCGGAGACCCAGTACTTC
CASSLRTAETQYF
>TRBV28|TRBD1|TRBJ1-1|.
TGTGCCAGCAGACCTACCGGAGTGCAGGGGGCTGAAGCTTTCTTT
CASRPTGVQGAEAFF
>TRBV6-6|.|TRBJ1-2|.
TGTGCCAGCACTTTATCGGACGGTTGTTTCCTCTATGGCTACACCTTC
CASTLSDGCFLYGYTF
>TRBV6-5|.|TRBJ1-2|.
TGTGCCAACAGTCTTACCCGGACGTCCGAGGGGGGCTATGACTACACATTC
CANSLTRTSEGGYDYTF
>TRBV12-3/TRBV12-4|.|TRBJ2-7|.
TGTACCAGCAGTTTAAGCGGAACAGCTAGACTCGAGCAGTACTTC
CTSSLSGTARLEQYF
>TRBV11-2|.|TRBJ2-1|.
TGTGCTAGCGGCGGGCGGATTCGCTATGAGCAGTTCTTC
CASGGRIRYEQFF
>TRBV29-1|.|TRBJ1-2|many
TGCAGCGTCTGGGGAGGGGACGGCTACACCTTC
CSVWGGDGYTF
>TRBV11-2|.|TRBJ2-1|.
TGTGACAGCAGCTTTAGCGGTTCCTACAATGAGCAGTTCTTT
CDSSFSGSYNEQFF
>TRBV28|.|TRBJ1-5|.
TGTGACAGCAGATCGGACGGTCCCTTAATCAGCCACCAGCATTTT
CDSRSDGPLISHQHF
>TRBV11-3|TRBD1|TRBJ2-7|few
TGTGTTAGCAACGAGACAGGGATCTACGAGCAGTACTTC
CVSNETGIYEQYF
>TRBV11-3|.|TRBJ1-1|.
TGTGCCAGCAGCTCTAGGGTCCGTCGGGATGACAATGAATCTTTCTTT
CASSSRVRRDDNESFF
>TRBV4-3|.|TRBJ1-2|.
TGCGCCGGCAGCACAGGGTACTATGGCTACACATTC
CAGSTGYYGYTF
>TRBV10-1|.|TRBJ2-5|few
TGCGCCAGCAGTGACCCCGGGGAAGAGACCCAGTACTTC
CASSDPGEETQYF
>TRBV11-3|.|TRBJ2-7|.
TGTGTCAGCAGCTTAGTTACGGGAACCTACGAGCAATACTTC
CVSSLVTGTYEQYF
>TRBV4-1|TRBD2|TRBJ2-5|many
TGCGCCAGCAGCCCACCGGGGAGGGAAGAGACCCAGTACTTC
CASSPPGREETQYF
>TRBV11-2|.|TRBJ2-2|once
TGTGATAGCAGCTTAGTATTGGCGGCGCACACCGGGGAGTTGTTTTTT
CDSSLVLAAHTGELFF
>TRBV5-1|TRBD2|TRBJ2-3|.
TGCGCCAGCAGCTTGGCCCTAGCGGGAGACACAGATACGCAGTATTTT
CASSLALAGDTDTQYF
>TRBV20-1|TRBD2|TRBJ2-3|.
TGCAGTGCTGGAGATATGCGAGCGGGGCTAGGTACGCAGTATTTT
CSAGDMRAGLGTQYF